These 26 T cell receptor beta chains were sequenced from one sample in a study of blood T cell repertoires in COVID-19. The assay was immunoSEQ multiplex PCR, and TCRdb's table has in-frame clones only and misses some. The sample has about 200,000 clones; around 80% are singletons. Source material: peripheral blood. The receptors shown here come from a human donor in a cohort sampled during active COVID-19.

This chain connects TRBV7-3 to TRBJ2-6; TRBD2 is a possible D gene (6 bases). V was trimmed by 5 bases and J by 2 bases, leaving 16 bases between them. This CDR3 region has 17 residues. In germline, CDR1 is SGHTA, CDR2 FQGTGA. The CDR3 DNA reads TGTGCCAGCAGCCCCTGGGGGGTAATTCCTGGGGCCAACGTCCTGACTTTC. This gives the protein CASSPWGVIPGANVLTF.

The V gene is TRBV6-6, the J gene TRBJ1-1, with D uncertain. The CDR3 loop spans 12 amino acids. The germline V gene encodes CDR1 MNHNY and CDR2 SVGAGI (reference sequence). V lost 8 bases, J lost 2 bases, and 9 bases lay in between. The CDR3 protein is CASGRQNTEAFF. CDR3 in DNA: TGTGCCAGCGGGAGACAAAACACTGAAGCTTTCTTT.

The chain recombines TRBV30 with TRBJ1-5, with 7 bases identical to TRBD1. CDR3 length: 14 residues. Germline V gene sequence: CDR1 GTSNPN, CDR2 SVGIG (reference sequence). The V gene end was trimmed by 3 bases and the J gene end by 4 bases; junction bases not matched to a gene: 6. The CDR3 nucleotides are TGTGCCTGGAGGCCATCGACAGGGAATCAGCCCCAGCATTTT. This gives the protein CAWRPSTGNQPQHF.

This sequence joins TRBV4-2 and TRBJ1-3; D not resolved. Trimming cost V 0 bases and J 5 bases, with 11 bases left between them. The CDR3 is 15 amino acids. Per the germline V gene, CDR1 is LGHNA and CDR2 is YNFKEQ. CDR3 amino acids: CASSQESGVRNTIYF. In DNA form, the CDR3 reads TGTGCCAGCAGCCAAGAATCCGGGGTCCGAAACACCATATATTTT.

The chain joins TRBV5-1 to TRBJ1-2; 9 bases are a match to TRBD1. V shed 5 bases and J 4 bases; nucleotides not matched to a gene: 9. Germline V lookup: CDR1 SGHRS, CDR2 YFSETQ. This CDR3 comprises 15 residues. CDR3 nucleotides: TGCGCCAGCAGTCCTGGGGACAGGGTTGCCTATGGCTACACCTTC. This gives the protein CASSPGDRVAYGYTF.

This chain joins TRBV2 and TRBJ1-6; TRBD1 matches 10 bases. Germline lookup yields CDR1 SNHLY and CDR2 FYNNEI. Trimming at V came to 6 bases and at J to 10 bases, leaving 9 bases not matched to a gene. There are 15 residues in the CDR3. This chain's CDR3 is CASRGRQGADSPLHF. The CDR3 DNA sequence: TGTGCCAGCAGGGGTAGACAGGGGGCGGACTCACCCCTCCACTTT.

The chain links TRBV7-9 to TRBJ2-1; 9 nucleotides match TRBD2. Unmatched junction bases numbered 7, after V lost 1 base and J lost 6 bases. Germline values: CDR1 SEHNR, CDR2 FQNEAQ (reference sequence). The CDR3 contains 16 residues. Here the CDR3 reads CASSLGVLAGLNEQFF. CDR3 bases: TGTGCCAGCAGCTTAGGGGTCCTAGCGGGACTCAATGAGCAGTTCTTC.

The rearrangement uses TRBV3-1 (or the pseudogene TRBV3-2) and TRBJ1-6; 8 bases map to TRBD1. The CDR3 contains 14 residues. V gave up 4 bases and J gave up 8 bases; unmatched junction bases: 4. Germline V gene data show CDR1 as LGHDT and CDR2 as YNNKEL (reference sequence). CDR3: CASSRQGPDSPLHF. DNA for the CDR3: TGTGCCAGCAGCCGACAGGGGCCGGATTCACCCCTCCACTTT.

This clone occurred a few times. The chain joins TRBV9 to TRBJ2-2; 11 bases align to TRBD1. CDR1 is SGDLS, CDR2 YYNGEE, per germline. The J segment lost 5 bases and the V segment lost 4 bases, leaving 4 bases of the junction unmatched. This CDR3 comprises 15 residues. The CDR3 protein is CASSMGQGGTGELFF. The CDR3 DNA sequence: TGTGCCAGCAGCATGGGACAGGGGGGTACCGGGGAGCTGTTTTTT.

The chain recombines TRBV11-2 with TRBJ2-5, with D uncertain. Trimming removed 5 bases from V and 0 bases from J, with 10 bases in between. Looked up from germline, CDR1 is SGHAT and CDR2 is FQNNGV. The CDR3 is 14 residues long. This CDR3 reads CASSRDINQETQYF. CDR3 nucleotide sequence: TGTGCCAGCAGCCGAGACATTAACCAAGAGACCCAGTACTTC.

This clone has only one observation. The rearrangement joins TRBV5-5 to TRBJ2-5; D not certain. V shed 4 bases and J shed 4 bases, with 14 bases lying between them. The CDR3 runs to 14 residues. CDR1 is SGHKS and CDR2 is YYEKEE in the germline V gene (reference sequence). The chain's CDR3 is CASSENPPRETQYF. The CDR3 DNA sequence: TGTGCCAGCAGCGAGAACCCCCCCCGAGAGACCCAGTACTTC.

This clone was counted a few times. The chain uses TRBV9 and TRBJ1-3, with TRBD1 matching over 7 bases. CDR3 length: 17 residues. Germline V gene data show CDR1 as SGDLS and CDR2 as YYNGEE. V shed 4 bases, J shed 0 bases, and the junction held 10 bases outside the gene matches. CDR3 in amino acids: CASSPLPDRSSGNTIYF. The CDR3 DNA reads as TGTGCCAGCAGCCCCCTCCCGGACAGGTCCTCTGGAAACACCATATATTTT.

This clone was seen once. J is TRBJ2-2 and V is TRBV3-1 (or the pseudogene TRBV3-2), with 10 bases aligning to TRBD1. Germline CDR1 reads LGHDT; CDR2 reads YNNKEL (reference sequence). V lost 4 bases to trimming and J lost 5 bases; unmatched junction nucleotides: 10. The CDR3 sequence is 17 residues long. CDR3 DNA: TGTGCCAGCAGCCCTATATGGGGACAGGGGTCGACCGGGGAGCTGTTTTTT. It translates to CASSPIWGQGSTGELFF.

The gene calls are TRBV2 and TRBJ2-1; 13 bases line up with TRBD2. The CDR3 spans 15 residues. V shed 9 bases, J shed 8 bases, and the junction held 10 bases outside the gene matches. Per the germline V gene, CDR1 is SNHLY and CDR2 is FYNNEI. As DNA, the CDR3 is TGTGCCAGAGGACTAGCGGGGGCTGGAGGAGATGAGCAGTTCTTC. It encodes CARGLAGAGGDEQFF.

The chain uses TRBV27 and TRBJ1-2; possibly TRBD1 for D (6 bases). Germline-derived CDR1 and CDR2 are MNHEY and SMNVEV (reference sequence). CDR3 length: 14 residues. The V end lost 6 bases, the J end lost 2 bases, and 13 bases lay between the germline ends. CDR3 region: CASRPQGPNYGYTF. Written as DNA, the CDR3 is TGTGCCAGCAGGCCCCAGGGGCCCAACTATGGCTACACCTTC.

CDR3 bases: TGTGCCAGCACGGAAGGGGGTTATGGCTACACCTTC. Translating gives CASTEGGYGYTF. V gene TRBV28 combines with J gene TRBJ1-2; a possible D gene is TRBD1 (6 bases). There are 12 residues in the CDR3. Deletions cut 7 bases from V and 5 bases from J, with 11 bases between. Germline assignment: CDR1 MDHEN and CDR2 SYDVKM.

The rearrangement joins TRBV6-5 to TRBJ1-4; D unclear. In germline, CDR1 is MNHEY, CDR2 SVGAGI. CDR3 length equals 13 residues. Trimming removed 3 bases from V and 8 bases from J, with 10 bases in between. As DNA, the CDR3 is TGTGCCAGCAGTTATTTAGCACAAGAAAAACTGTTTTTT. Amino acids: CASSYLAQEKLFF.

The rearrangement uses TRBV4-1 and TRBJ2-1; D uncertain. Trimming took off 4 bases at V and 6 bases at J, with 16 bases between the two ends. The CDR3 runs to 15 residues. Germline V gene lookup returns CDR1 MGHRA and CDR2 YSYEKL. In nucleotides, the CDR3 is TGCGCCAGCAGCCGAGAGAATTACCCCAGCAATGAGCAGTTCTTC. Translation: CASSRENYPSNEQFF.

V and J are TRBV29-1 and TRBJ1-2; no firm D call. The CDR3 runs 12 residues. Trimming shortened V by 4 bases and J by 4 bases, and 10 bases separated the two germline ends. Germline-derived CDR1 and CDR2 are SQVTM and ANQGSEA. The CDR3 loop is CSVGPLLYGYTF. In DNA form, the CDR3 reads TGCAGCGTTGGTCCTCTCCTCTATGGCTACACCTTC.

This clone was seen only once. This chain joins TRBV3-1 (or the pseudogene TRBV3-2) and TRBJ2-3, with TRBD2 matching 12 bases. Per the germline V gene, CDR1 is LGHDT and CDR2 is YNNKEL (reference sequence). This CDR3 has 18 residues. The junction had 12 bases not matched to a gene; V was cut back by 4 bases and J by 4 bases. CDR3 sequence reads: CASSLRLAGARSSDTQYF. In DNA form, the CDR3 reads TGTGCCAGCAGCCTAAGACTAGCGGGGGCCCGGAGCTCAGATACGCAGTATTTT.

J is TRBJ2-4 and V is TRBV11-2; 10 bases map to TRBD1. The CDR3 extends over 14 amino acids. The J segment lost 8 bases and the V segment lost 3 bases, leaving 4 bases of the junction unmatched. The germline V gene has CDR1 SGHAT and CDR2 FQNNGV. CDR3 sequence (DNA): TGTGCCAGCAGCTTTACAGGACAGGGGGACATTCAGTACTTC. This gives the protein CASSFTGQGDIQYF.

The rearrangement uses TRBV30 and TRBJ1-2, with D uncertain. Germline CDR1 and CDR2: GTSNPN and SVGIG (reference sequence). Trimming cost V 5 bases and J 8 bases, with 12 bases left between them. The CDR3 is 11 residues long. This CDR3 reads CAWGPVIGYTF. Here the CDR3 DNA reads TGTGCCTGGGGTCCAGTCATAGGCTACACCTTC.

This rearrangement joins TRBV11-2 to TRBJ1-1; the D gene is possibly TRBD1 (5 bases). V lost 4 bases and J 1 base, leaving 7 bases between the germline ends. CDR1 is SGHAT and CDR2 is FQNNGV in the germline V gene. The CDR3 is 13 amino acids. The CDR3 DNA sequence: TGTGCCAGCAGCTCGGGGGGGAACACTGAAGCTTTCTTT. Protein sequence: CASSSGGNTEAFF.

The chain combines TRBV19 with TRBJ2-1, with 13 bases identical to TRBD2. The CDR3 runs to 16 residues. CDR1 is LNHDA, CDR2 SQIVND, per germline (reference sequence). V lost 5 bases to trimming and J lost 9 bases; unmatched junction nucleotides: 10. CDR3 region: CASSSPRTSGSGEQFF. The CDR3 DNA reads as TGTGCCAGTAGTTCTCCGAGGACTAGCGGGAGTGGTGAGCAGTTCTTC.

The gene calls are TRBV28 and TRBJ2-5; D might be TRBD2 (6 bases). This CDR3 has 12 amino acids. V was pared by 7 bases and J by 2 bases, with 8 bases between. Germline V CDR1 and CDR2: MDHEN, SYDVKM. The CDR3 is CASKEGQETQYF. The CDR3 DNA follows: TGTGCCAGCAAGGAGGGGCAAGAGACCCAGTACTTC.

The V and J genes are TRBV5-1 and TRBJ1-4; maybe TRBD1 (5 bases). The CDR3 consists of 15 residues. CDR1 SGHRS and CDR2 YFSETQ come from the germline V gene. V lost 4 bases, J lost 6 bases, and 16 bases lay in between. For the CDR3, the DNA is TGCGCCAGCAGCCTAGCAGGGCGGGGTGATGAAAAACTGTTTTTT. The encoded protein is CASSLAGRGDEKLFF. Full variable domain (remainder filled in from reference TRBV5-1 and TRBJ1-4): KAGVTQTPRYLIKTRGQQVTLSCSPISGHRSVSWYQQTPGQGLQFLFEYFSETQRNKGNFPGRFSGRQFSNSRSEMNVSTLELGDSALYLCASSLAGRGDEKLFFGSGTQLSVL.